This T cell receptor (beta chain) was documented in a study of a mutant IDH1 vaccine in newly diagnosed glioma. At the level of the study: Of treated patients, around 62% were men and 37.5% women, averaging about 40 years. Standard pretreatment was either radiotherapy, temozolomide, or, for most, radiochemotherapy with temozolomide.

This CDR3 has 15 residues. V dropped 0 bases and J dropped 1 base, with 10 bases sitting between them. Germline V gives CDR1 SGHRS, CDR2 YFSETQ. A single count supports this clone. Its antigen is as yet unknown. Time point meaning: baseline, week 1 (first vaccination visit). Treatment reported: pre-vaccination baseline after standard-of-care therapy. Whole-study findings and limits: Vaccination induced immune responses in approximately 94% of patients. Pseudoprogression seemingly bore no relation to changes in top peripheral T cell clonotypes.

TCRdb keeps only in-frame clones here, not all; method: immunoSEQ multiplex PCR. The repertoire holds 85,000 to 100,000 clones, with about 82% as singletons. V usage is TRBV5-1 and J usage is TRBJ1-2, with D possibly being TRBD1 (6 bases). This clonotype originated in a man aged 35 to 55 with glioma. This material consisted of PBMCs, taken from a glioma patient treated with radiotherapy, temozolomide or both. The CDR3 reads CASSLETGNNYGYTF. The DNA of the CDR3 is TGCGCCAGCAGCTTGGAAACAGGGAATAACTATGGCTACACCTTC.